The next 4 T cell receptor beta chains were all read from a single sample in a study of T cells in Graves' hyperthyroidism and ophthalmopathy. Authors of the study amplified TCR beta CDR3 regions from RNA transcripts. The primer set for the first-round RT-PCR of the TCR CDR3 was HTBI. TCRdb re-called the multiplex PCR reads with MiXCR, one entry per CDR3 protein. The top ten clones hold 31% of a sample with hundreds of thousands of distinct CDR3 sequences, about 35% of them seen once. Sequencing input: blood. The receptors shown here come from a woman between 40 and 50 years old with Graves' hyperthyroidism.

V is TRBV28 and J is TRBJ2-5; D remains ambiguous. The CDR3 spans 14 residues. The germline V gene has CDR1 MDHEN and CDR2 SYDVKM. Between the trimmed V and J ends, which lost 5 bases and 6 bases, there was a span of 16 bases. The CDR3 DNA follows: TGTGCCAGCAGTCTCTCAAAGGGTGGGAAGACCCAGTACTTC. This encodes CASSLSKGGKTQYF.

At least ten counts were recorded for this clonotype. The chain combines TRBV7-2 with TRBJ1-2; TRBD1 might be the D (5 bases). The germline gives CDR1 SGHTA, CDR2 FQGNSA. V lost 0 bases and J lost 8, with 13 bases in between. CDR3 size: 14 residues. The CDR3 loop is CASSLAITGKGYTF. CDR3 in DNA: TGTGCCAGCAGCTTAGCGATTACAGGAAAAGGCTACACCTTC.

A few counts support this clonotype. V usage is TRBV12-3 or TRBV12-4 and J usage is TRBJ2-2, with D perhaps TRBD2 (7 bases). The CDR3 runs to 16 residues. Trimming shortened V by 6 bases and J by 6 bases, and 20 bases separated the two germline ends. The CDR3 sequence: CASSLLPGGRSGELFF. The CDR3 bases are TGTGCCAGCAGCTTACTGCCCGGGGGGCGGTCCGGGGAGCTGTTTTTT.

This clonotype has a count of ten or more. The V call is TRBV3-1, the J call TRBJ2-7, with D perhaps TRBD2 (6 bases). Germline V lookup: CDR1 LGHDT, CDR2 YNNKEL (reference sequence). This CDR3 contains 12 residues. The V and J ends lost 1 base and 7 bases respectively, with 8 bases between them. The CDR3 reads CASSQAGREQYF. The CDR3 DNA sequence: TGTGCCAGCAGCCAAGCAGGGAGGGAGCAGTACTTC.